These 23 T cell receptor beta chains were all obtained from the same sample, sequenced in a study of TIL therapy for anti-PD-1-resistant metastatic lung cancer. This sample's time point: pre-treatment sample, taken before nivolumab and TIL therapy. The libraries were made with immunoSEQ v3. Profiled with immunoSEQ multiplex PCR; TCRdb holds only in-frame clones, not every one. The data show 40,000 to 55,000 clones, around 79% seen once. This specimen consisted of blood, obtained at baseline. The receptors shown here come from a woman between 30 and 85 years old with non-small cell lung cancer.

The chain joins TRBV6-5 to TRBJ1-2; no clear D. The CDR3 is made up of 11 amino acids. V was shortened by 7 bases and J by 6 bases, with 9 bases between the two germline ends. Per germline, CDR1 MNHEY and CDR2 SVGAGI. The CDR3 DNA sequence: TGTGCCAGCACCGGCCGAGATGGCTACACCTTC. Protein product: CASTGRDGYTF.

This chain links TRBV4-1 with TRBJ1-1; a weak D match, TRBD1 (6 bases). Germline values: CDR1 MGHRA, CDR2 YSYEKL. The ends were cut back, 2 bases at V and 5 bases at J, with 9 bases in the middle. This CDR3 has 13 residues. This CDR3 is CASSQPGQTEAFF. In nucleotides, the CDR3 is TGCGCCAGCAGCCAACCTGGACAGACTGAAGCTTTCTTT.

The chain is built from TRBV11-2 and TRBJ2-5; TRBD1 matches at 9 bases. Near its end, the DNA agrees better with TRBJ2-7, so the J call may be wrong. CDR1 and CDR2 from the germline V gene are SGHAT and FQNNGV. CDR3 size: 15 residues. The CDR3 sequence is CASSSQGAKSYEQYF. CDR3 sequence (DNA): TGTGCCAGCAGCTCACAGGGGGCCAAGTCCTACGAGCAGTACTTC.

The chain carries TRBV7-3 and TRBJ2-5; TRBD1 matches at 9 bases. V lost 5 bases and J lost 5; bases outside the gene matches: 6. Germline CDR1 is SGHTA and CDR2 is FQGTGA. This CDR3 has 14 amino acids. CDR3 coding DNA: TGTGCCAGCAGCGTAGACAGGGGGTTGGAGACCCAGTACTTC. This encodes CASSVDRGLETQYF.

Turning to this clone: The same CDR3 arises from other DNA sequences in this sample as well. The genes are TRBV13 and TRBJ2-7; D is ambiguous. The CDR3 is 16 residues long. CDR1 is PRHDT and CDR2 is FYEKMQ in the germline V gene (reference sequence). The V and J ends lost 5 bases and 1 base respectively, with 18 bases between them. The CDR3 nucleotides are TGTGCCAGCAGCCATCGGACGAGAAGGGTGTCCTACGAGCAGTACTTC. Translated: CASSHRTRRVSYEQYF.

J is TRBJ1-1 and V is TRBV4-2; 9 bases are a match to TRBD1. The length of the CDR3 is 14 residues. V lost 0 bases, J lost 11 bases, and 7 bases stayed unmatched. Germline V gene sequence: CDR1 LGHNA, CDR2 YNFKEQ. CDR3 coding DNA: TGTGCCAGCAGCCAAGATATGGACAGGGGAGTCGCTTTCTTT. This gives the protein CASSQDMDRGVAFF.

DNA of the CDR3: TGCAGTGCTGCACGGGAGATTGAGCAGTTCTTC. It translates to CSAAREIEQFF. V usage is TRBV20-1 and J usage is TRBJ2-1; D perhaps matches TRBD2 (6 bases). The germline gives CDR1 DFQATT, CDR2 SNEGSKA (reference sequence). Trimming pared 5 bases from V and 9 bases from J, leaving 11 bases between. CDR3 length: 11 residues.

About this clone: Within the sample, other DNA sequences also encode this same CDR3. The V gene is TRBV4-3, the J gene TRBJ2-7; 8 bases align to TRBD1. With V trimmed by 3 bases and J by 2 bases, 6 bases remained unmatched. The CDR3 is 15 residues long. The V gene's germline CDR1 is LGHNA and CDR2 YSLEER. This CDR3 is CASSHRTGITYEQYF. CDR3 nucleotide sequence: TGCGCCAGCAGCCATCGGACAGGGATAACCTACGAGCAGTACTTC.

The chain employs TRBV28 and TRBJ2-3, with 7 positions matching TRBD1. V shed 5 bases and J 6 bases; nucleotides not matched to a gene: 11. This CDR3 has 15 amino acids. CDR1 MDHEN and CDR2 SYDVKM come from the germline V gene. CDR3 sequence (DNA): TGTGCCAGCAGTCCACATCGGGCAGGGGGTGATACGCAGTATTTT. Residues: CASSPHRAGGDTQYF.

This chain links TRBV5-4 with TRBJ2-5; 9 bases fit TRBD2. The germline gives CDR1 SGHNT, CDR2 YYREEE (reference sequence). CDR3 length: 15 residues. Trimming cost V 7 bases and J 3 bases; bases outside gene matches: 10. The CDR3 here is CASAQGGGREETQYF. CDR3 bases: TGTGCCAGCGCGCAAGGGGGCGGGAGGGAAGAGACCCAGTACTTC.

V is TRBV7-3 and J is TRBJ2-7; a weak D match, TRBD1 (6 bases). The CDR3 contains 14 residues. Germline V gene data show CDR1 as SGHTA and CDR2 as FQGTGA. Trimming pared 2 bases from V and 5 bases from J, leaving 13 bases between. In nucleotides, the CDR3 is TGTGCCAGCAGCTTATCCACAGGGTCGGACGAGCAGTACTTC. Protein sequence: CASSLSTGSDEQYF.

The rearrangement uses TRBV2 and TRBJ1-2; TRBD1 might be the D (6 bases). Per the germline V gene, CDR1 is SNHLY and CDR2 is FYNNEI. The V end lost 1 base, the J end lost 4 bases, and 10 bases lay between the germline ends. The CDR3 totals 14 residues. CDR3: CASSEEGEGYGYTF. CDR3 bases: TGTGCCAGCAGTGAAGAGGGGGAGGGCTATGGCTACACCTTC.

V gene TRBV28 combines with J gene TRBJ2-7; the D is unclear. Trimming removed 2 bases at V and 0 bases at J, with 14 bases between. Looked up from germline, CDR1 is MDHEN and CDR2 is SYDVKM. The CDR3 is 16 amino acids. CDR3 DNA sequence: TGTGCCAGCAGTTTAATCGCAGGAACCGTCTCCTACGAGCAGTACTTC. It translates to CASSLIAGTVSYEQYF.

The chain is built from TRBV15 and TRBJ2-5, with 9 nucleotides matching TRBD1. TRBJ2-7 matches the DNA end more closely, so the J call is doubtful. CDR3 length: 15 amino acids. Germline CDR1 and CDR2: LNHNV and YYDKDF (reference sequence). Here the CDR3 reads CATSTRQGDRYEQYF. The CDR3, as DNA: TGTGCCACCAGCACAAGACAGGGGGATAGGTACGAGCAGTACTTC.

This clone was seen once. The V call is TRBV27, the J call TRBJ2-5, with TRBD1 matching 7 bases. The CDR3 is made up of 14 amino acids. The germline CDR1 and CDR2 sequences are MNHEY and SMNVEV (reference sequence). The J segment lost 0 bases and the V segment lost 5 bases, leaving 3 bases of the junction unmatched. The CDR3 DNA is TGTGCCAGCAGTCCCGGACAGGACCAAGAGACCCAGTACTTC. This sequence encodes CASSPGQDQETQYF.

The chain recombines TRBV28 with TRBJ2-1; 14 bases map to TRBD2. Germline V gene data show CDR1 as MDHEN and CDR2 as SYDVKM. The CDR3 has 15 residues. With V trimmed by 4 bases and J by 8 bases, 4 bases remained unmatched. CDR3 coding DNA: TGTGCCAGCAGTTCGACTAGCGGGGGGGCCTATGAGCAGTTCTTC. This encodes CASSSTSGGAYEQFF.

The chain carries TRBV11-2 and TRBJ1-2, with TRBD1 identical over 7 bases. The CDR3 has 15 amino acids. V dropped 5 bases and J dropped 5; count of bases not matched to a gene: 11. Germline-derived CDR1 and CDR2 are SGHAT and FQNNGV. CDR3 sequence (DNA): TGTGCCAGCAGCCCCTTTCCGGGACAGCAATATGGCTACACCTTC. Translation: CASSPFPGQQYGYTF. The full variable domain, with the rest looked up from reference TRBV11-2 and TRBJ1-2, is EAGVAQSPRYKIIEKRQSVAFWCNPISGHATLYWYQQILGQGPKLLIQFQNNGVVDDSQLPKDRFSAERLKGVDSTLKIQPAKLEDSAVYLCASSPFPGQQYGYTFGSGTRLTVV.

In nucleotides, the CDR3 is TGTGCCAGCAGTTTACGGGGCTTTACTGATACGCAGTATTTT. Protein: CASSLRGFTDTQYF. This chain connects TRBV28 to TRBJ2-3; D might be TRBD1 or TRBD2, each matching 5 bases. Between the trimmed V and J ends, which lost 2 bases and 6 bases, there was a span of 12 bases. CDR1 is MDHEN, CDR2 SYDVKM, per germline. The CDR3 sequence is 14 residues long.

The J gene is TRBJ2-7, the V gene TRBV2, with D hard to call. The CDR3 length is 13 residues. Per the germline V gene, CDR1 is SNHLY and CDR2 is FYNNEI. V was trimmed by 3 bases and J by 2 bases, leaving 8 bases between them. CDR3 protein: CASSEVGTYEQYF. As DNA, the CDR3 is TGTGCCAGCAGTGAGGTGGGGACCTACGAGCAGTACTTC.

The chain employs TRBV6-5 and TRBJ2-5; TRBD2 might be the D (6 bases). The CDR3 loop spans 13 amino acids. Germline values: CDR1 MNHEY, CDR2 SVGAGI. V lost 6 bases and J 2 bases, leaving 10 bases between the germline ends. The CDR3 region is CASSYREQETQYF. In DNA form, the CDR3 reads TGTGCCAGCAGCTACCGGGAGCAAGAGACCCAGTACTTC.

The rearrangement joins TRBV5-1 to TRBJ2-7; 7 positions agree with TRBD1. The V gene end was trimmed by 4 bases and the J gene end by 0 bases; junction bases not matched to a gene: 7. The CDR3 contains 15 residues. CDR1 is SGHRS, CDR2 YFSETQ, per germline. CDR3 DNA: TGCGCCAGCAGCCCGAGGCCAGGGGGCTCCTACGAGCAGTACTTC. This gives the protein CASSPRPGGSYEQYF.

The V and J genes are TRBV27 and TRBJ1-2; a weak D match, TRBD1 (5 bases). Trimming shortened V by 4 bases and J by 5 bases, and 26 bases separated the two germline ends. The CDR3 length is 18 residues. Germline-derived CDR1 and CDR2 are MNHEY and SMNVEV (reference sequence). The CDR3 sequence is CASSSLRGLLSLGYGYTF. CDR3 nucleotides: TGTGCCAGCAGTTCTTTGCGGGGACTCCTTTCCCTCGGGTATGGCTACACCTTC.

This CDR3 reads CASSSGQVGAFF. Written as DNA, the CDR3 is TGCGCCAGCAGCTCTGGACAGGTTGGTGCTTTCTTT. The chain joins TRBV5-1 to TRBJ1-1, with 7 bases fitting TRBD1. Per germline, CDR1 SGHRS and CDR2 YFSETQ. Trimming removed 3 bases from V and 11 bases from J; junction bases left unmatched: 7. This CDR3 contains 12 residues.